This T cell receptor beta chain was retrieved from a study of breast tumors, draining lymph nodes, adjacent tissues. Notes on the study in general: Most tumor T cells seemingly derive from lymph node, then expand in tumor. Tumors had less TCR diversity than lymph nodes, more than nontumor tissue. Tumor and nontumor repertoires were significantly more similar in luminal-like than in basal-like breast cancer. The lymph node origin of tumor T cells was framed as consistent with a hypothesis, not demonstrated.

The CDR3 totals 15 residues. Unmatched junction bases numbered 6, after V lost 6 bases and J lost 1 base. CDR1 MNHEY and CDR2 SMNVEV come from the germline V gene (reference sequence). This clonotype was detected many times. Its specificity is unknown. TCRdb re-called the multiplex PCR reads through MiXCR, storing one row per CDR3 protein. This repertoire shows roughly 130,000 distinct CDR3 sequences, just under 20% found once; its top ten account for less than 4%. Breast cancer patients provided tissue from their axillary draining lymph nodes. This sequence originates from a female donor with breast cancer. Some clones in this sample may be carry-over from other donors' samples. What was sequenced was axillary lymph node tissue. The chain links TRBV27 to TRBJ2-7; 10 nucleotides line up with TRBD2. The CDR3 spells CASRALAGASYEQYF. DNA of the CDR3: TGTGCCAGCAGGGCCCTAGCGGGAGCTTCCTACGAGCAGTACTTC.